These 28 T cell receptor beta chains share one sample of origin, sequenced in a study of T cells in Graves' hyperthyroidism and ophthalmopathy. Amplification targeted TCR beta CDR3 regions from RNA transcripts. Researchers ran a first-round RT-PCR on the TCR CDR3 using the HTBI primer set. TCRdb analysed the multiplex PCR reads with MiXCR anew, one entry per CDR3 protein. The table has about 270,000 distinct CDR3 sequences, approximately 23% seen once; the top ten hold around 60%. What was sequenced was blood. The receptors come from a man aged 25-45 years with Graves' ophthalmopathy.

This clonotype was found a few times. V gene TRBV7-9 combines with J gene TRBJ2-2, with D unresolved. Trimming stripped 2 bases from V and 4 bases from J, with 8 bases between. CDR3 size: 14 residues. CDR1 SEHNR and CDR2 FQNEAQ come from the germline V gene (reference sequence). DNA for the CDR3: TGTGCCAGCAGCTTAAGGTCAGCCACCGGGGAGCTGTTTTTT. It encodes CASSLRSATGELFF. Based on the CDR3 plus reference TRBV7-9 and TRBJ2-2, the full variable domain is DTGVSQNPRHKITKRGQNVTFRCDPISEHNRLYWYRQTLGQGPEFLTYFQNEAQLEKSRLLSDRFSAERPKGSFSTLEIQRTEQGDSAMYLCASSLRSATGELFFGEGSRLTVL.

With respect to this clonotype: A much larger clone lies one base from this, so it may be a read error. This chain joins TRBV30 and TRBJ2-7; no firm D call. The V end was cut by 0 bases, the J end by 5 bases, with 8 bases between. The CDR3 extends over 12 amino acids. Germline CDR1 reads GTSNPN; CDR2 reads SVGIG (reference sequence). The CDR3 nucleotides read TGTGCCTGGAGTGTTCGCAGGAACGAGCAGTACTTC. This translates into CAWSVRRNEQYF. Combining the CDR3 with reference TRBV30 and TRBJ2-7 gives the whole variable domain SQTIHQWPATLVQPVGSPLSLECTVEGTSNPNLYWYRQAAGRGLQLLFYSVGIGQISSEVPQNLSASRPQDRQFILSSKKLLLSDSGFYLCAWSVRRNEQYFGPGTRLTVT.

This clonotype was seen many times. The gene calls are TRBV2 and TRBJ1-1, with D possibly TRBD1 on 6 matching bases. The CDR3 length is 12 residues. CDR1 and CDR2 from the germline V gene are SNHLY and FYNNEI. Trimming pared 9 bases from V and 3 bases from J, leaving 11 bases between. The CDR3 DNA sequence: TGTGCCAGTGGAGAGGGGGACACTGAAGCTTTCTTT. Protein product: CASGEGDTEAFF.

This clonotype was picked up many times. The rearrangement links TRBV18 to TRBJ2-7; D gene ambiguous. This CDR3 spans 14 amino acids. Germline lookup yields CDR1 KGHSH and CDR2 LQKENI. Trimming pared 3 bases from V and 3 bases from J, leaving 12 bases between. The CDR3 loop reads CASSPVSESYEQYF. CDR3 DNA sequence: TGTGCCAGCTCACCGGTGAGCGAGAGCTACGAGCAGTACTTC.

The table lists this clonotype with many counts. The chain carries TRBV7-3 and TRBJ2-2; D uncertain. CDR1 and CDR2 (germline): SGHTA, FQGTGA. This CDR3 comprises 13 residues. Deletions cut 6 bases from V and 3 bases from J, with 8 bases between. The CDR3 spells CASSTLHTGELFF. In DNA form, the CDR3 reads TGTGCCAGCAGTACCCTACACACCGGGGAGCTGTTTTTT.

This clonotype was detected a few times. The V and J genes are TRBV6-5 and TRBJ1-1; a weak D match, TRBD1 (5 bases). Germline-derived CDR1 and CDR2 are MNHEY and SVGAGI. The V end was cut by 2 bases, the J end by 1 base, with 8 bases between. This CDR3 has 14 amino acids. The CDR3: CASSYTGGNTEAFF. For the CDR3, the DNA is TGTGCCAGCAGTTACACGGGGGGGAACACTGAAGCTTTCTTT.

As DNA, the CDR3 is TGTGCTAGTGGTTTGGGGGGATCCAGGTCCTACGAGCAGTACTTC. This gives the protein CASGLGGSRSYEQYF. The chain joins TRBV12-5 to TRBJ2-7, with D unclear. V lost 1 base and J 1 base, leaving 11 bases between the germline ends. This CDR3 has 15 amino acids. CDR1 and CDR2 from the germline V gene are LGHNT and FRNRAP.

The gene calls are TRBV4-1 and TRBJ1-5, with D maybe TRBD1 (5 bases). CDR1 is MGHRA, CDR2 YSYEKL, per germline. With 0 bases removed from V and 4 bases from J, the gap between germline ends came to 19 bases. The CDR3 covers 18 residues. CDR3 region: CASSQDPLGRANNQPQHF. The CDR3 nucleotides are TGCGCCAGCAGCCAAGATCCCTTGGGACGAGCAAATAATCAGCCCCAGCATTTT.

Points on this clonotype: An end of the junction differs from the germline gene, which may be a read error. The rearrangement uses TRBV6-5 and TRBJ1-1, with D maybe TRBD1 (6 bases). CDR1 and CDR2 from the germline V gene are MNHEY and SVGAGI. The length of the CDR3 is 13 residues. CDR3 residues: CASSHQGTTEALF. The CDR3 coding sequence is TGTGCCAGCAGTCACCAGGGGACCACTGAAGCTCTCTTT.

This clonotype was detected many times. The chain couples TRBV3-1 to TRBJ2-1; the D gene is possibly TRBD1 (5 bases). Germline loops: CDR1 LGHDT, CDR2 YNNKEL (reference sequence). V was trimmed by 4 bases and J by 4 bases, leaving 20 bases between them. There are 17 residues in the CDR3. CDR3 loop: CASSLDKGAIGYNEQFF. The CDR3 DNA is TGTGCCAGCAGCCTCGATAAAGGGGCTATTGGGTACAATGAGCAGTTCTTC.

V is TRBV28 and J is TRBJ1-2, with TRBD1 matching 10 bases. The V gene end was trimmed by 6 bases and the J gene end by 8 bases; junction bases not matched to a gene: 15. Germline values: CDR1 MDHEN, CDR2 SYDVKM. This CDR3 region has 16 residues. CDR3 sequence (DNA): TGTGCCAGCAGGGGGGACAGGGGCCGTGAGAGGAGAGGCTACACCTTC. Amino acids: CASRGDRGRERRGYTF.

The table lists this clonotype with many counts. Written as DNA, the CDR3 is TGCAGTGCTAGCACGGGCCCCATCTACAATGAGCAGTTCTTC. It codes for CSASTGPIYNEQFF. This chain joins TRBV20-1 and TRBJ2-1; D gene uncertain. The V gene lost 3 bases and the J gene lost 3 bases, with 12 bases spanning the gap. Germline CDR1 DFQATT, CDR2 SNEGSKA (reference sequence). The CDR3 contains 14 residues.

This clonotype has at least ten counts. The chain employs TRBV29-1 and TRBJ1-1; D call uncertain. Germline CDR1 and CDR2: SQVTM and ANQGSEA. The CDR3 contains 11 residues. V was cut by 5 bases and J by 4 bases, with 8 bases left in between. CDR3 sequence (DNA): TGCAGCGTTACACGTGCCACTGAAGCTTTCTTT. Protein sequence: CSVTRATEAFF.

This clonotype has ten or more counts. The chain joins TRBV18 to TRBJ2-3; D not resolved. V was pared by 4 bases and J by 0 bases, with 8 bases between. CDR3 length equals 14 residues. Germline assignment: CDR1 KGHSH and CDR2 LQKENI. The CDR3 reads CASSQLRSTDTQYF. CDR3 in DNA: TGTGCCAGCTCACAACTTCGAAGCACAGATACGCAGTATTTT.

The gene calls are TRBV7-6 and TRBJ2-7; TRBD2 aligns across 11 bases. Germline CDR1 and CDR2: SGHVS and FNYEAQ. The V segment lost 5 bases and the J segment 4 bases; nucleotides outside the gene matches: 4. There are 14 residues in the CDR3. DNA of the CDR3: TGTGCCAGCAGCGTCGGGACTAGCGGTTACGAGCAGTACTTC. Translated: CASSVGTSGYEQYF.

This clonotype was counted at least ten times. The CDR3 bases are TGTGCCAGCAGCTTAGGTGGGATCCAAGCAGATACGCAGTATTTT. Translating gives CASSLGGIQADTQYF. The chain uses TRBV7-6 and TRBJ2-3; D unresolved. CDR1 SGHVS and CDR2 FNYEAQ come from the germline V gene. V gave up 1 base and J gave up 4 bases, with 12 bases separating them. This CDR3 has 15 residues.

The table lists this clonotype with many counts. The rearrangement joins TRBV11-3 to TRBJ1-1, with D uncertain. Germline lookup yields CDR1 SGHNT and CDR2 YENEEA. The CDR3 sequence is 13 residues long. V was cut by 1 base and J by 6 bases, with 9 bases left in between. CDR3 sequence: CASSLGEGAEAFF. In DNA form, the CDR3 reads TGTGCCAGCAGCTTAGGGGAAGGCGCTGAAGCTTTCTTT. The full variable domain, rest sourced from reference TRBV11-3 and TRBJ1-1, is EAGVVQSPRYKIIEKKQPVAFWCNPISGHNTLYWYLQNLGQGPELLIRYENEEAVDDSQLPKDRFSAERLKGVDSTLKIQPAELGDSAVYLCASSLGEGAEAFFGQGTRLTVV.

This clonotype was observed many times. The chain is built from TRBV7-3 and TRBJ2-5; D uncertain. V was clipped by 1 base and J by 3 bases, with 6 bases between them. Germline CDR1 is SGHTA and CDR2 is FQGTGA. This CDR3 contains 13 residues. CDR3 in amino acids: CASSLSGEETQYF. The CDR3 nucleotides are TGTGCCAGCAGCTTAAGTGGCGAAGAGACCCAGTACTTC.

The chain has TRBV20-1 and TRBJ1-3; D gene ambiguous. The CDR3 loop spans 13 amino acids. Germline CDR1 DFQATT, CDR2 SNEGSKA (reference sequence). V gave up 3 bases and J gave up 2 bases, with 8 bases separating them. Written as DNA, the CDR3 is TGCAGTGCTAGCGAAGGAGCTGGAAACACCATATATTTT. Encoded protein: CSASEGAGNTIYF.

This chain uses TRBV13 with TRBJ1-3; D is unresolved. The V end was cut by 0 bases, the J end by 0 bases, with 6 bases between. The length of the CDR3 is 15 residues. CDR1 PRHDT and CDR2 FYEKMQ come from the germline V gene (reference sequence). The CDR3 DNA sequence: TGTGCCAGCAGCTTAGGACTGACCTCTGGAAACACCATATATTTT. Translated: CASSLGLTSGNTIYF.

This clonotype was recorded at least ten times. CDR3 protein: CASNRLAITYEQYF. Written as DNA, the CDR3 is TGTGCCAGCAATAGACTAGCGATCACCTACGAGCAGTACTTC. This sequence joins TRBV2 and TRBJ2-7; TRBD2 aligns across 8 bases. The trim removed 7 bases at V and 2 bases at J, leaving 7 bases unmatched. The germline gives CDR1 SNHLY, CDR2 FYNNEI. The CDR3 runs to 14 residues. The whole variable domain, remainder taken from reference TRBV2 and TRBJ2-7, is EPEVTQTPSHQVTQMGQEVILRCVPISNHLYFYWYRQILGQKVEFLVSFYNNEISEKSEIFDDQFSVERPDGSNFTLKIRSTKLEDSAMYFCASNRLAITYEQYFGPGTRLTVT.

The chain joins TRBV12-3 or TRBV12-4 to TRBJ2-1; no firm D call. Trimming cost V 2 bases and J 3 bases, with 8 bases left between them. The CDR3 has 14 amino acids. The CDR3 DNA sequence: TGTGCCAGCAGTTTAAGAAGAGTCTACAATGAGCAGTTCTTC. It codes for CASSLRRVYNEQFF.

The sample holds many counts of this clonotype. For the CDR3, the DNA is TGCGCCAGCAGCAGGGACGGCCATAGCAATCAGCCCCAGCATTTT. This sequence encodes CASSRDGHSNQPQHF. V and J are TRBV5-1 and TRBJ1-5; TRBD1 is a possible D gene (5 bases). The germline gives CDR1 SGHRS, CDR2 YFSETQ. The CDR3 runs to 15 residues. Trimming removed 4 bases at V and 0 bases at J, with 11 bases between.

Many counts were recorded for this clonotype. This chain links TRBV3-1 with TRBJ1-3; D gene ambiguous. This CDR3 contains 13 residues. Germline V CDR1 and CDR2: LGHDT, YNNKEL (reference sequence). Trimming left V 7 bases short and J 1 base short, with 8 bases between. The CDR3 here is CASTQSSGNTIYF. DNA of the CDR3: TGTGCCAGCACCCAGTCTTCTGGAAACACCATATATTTT.

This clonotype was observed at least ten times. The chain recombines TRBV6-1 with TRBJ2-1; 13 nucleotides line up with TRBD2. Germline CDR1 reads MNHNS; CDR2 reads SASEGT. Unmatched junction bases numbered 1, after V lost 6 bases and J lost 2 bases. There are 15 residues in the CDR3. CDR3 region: CASRLAGGPYNEQFF. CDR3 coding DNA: TGTGCCAGCAGACTAGCGGGAGGGCCCTACAATGAGCAGTTCTTC.

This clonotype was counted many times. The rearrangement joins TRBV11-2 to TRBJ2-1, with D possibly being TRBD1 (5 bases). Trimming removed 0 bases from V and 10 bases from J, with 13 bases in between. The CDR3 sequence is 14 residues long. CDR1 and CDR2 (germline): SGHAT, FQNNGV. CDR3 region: CASSLDLPPGEQFF. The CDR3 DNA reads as TGTGCCAGCAGCTTAGATCTGCCACCAGGGGAGCAGTTCTTC.

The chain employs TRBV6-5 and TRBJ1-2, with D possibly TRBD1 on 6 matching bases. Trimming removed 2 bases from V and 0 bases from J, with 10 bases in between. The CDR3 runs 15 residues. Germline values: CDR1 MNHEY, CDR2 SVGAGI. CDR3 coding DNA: TGTGCCAGCAGTTACATTGGACAGACTAACTATGGCTACACCTTC. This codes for CASSYIGQTNYGYTF.

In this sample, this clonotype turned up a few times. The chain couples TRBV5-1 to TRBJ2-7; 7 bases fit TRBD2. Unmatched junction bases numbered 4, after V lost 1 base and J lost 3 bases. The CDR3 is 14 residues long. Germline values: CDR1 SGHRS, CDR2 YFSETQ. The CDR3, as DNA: TGCGCCAGCAGCTTGTTACCGGGAGGCTACGAGCAGTACTTC. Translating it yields CASSLLPGGYEQYF.